Following are 10 T cell receptor beta chains from one sample sequenced in a study of identical twins. Via MiXCR, TCRdb re-called the 5' RACE reads, giving one row per CDR3 protein. The sample lists some 500,000 distinct CDR3 sequences, roughly an eighth occurring once. Separately, the same data were catalogued under a study of yellow fever vaccine responses in identical twins.

The sequencing input was CD4+ T cells sorted from blood. The receptors shown here come from a woman between 18 and 29 years old in good health.

This clonotype was counted many times. The chain joins TRBV7-8 to TRBJ2-2; D perhaps matches TRBD2 (5 bases). Germline V gene sequence: CDR1 SGHVS, CDR2 FQNEAQ. The CDR3 has 17 amino acids. With 7 bases removed from V and 1 base from J, the gap between germline ends came to 19 bases. CDR3 in DNA: TGTGCCAGCATCACCCGGTCGGCGGGTGAGAACACCGGGGAGCTGTTTTTT. Protein: CASITRSAGENTGELFF.

This clonotype came up a few times. The V call is TRBV29-1, the J call TRBJ2-3; TRBD2 agrees at 10 bases. V lost 2 bases, J lost 4 bases, and 6 bases stayed unmatched. The CDR3 totals 15 residues. Per the germline V gene, CDR1 is SQVTM and CDR2 is ANQGSEA. The CDR3 sequence: CSVERLAGVPDTQYF. In nucleotides, the CDR3 is TGCAGCGTTGAAAGGCTAGCGGGAGTCCCAGATACGCAGTATTTT.

The CDR3 loop is CASCLELAGVAAKNIQYF. CDR3 DNA: TGTGCCAGCTGTTTGGAACTAGCGGGAGTTGCGGCCAAAAACATTCAGTACTTC. The rearrangement links TRBV2 to TRBJ2-4; 11 positions match TRBD2. CDR1 SNHLY and CDR2 FYNNEI come from the germline V gene. Trimming removed 8 bases from V and 1 base from J; junction bases left unmatched: 13. The CDR3 spans 18 residues.

There are a few counts of this clonotype. This sequence joins TRBV6-1 and TRBJ2-7, with D tentatively TRBD1 or TRBD2 (7 bases each). The CDR3 spans 15 residues. Per germline, CDR1 MNHNS and CDR2 SASEGT. Trimming removed 7 bases from V and 0 bases from J, with 16 bases in between. The CDR3: CASKRDSSSSYEQYF. The CDR3 nucleotides read TGTGCCAGCAAGCGGGACAGCTCAAGCTCCTACGAGCAGTACTTC.

This chain joins TRBV11-2 and TRBJ1-2; no reliable D call. The CDR3 contains 15 residues. Germline V gene sequence: CDR1 SGHAT, CDR2 FQNNGV. V shed 4 bases and J shed 5 bases, with 17 bases lying between them. The CDR3 protein is CASSSVRVLLYGYTF. The CDR3 region has the DNA TGTGCCAGCAGCTCGGTCCGGGTACTCCTATATGGCTACACCTTC.

This clonotype was seen a few times. The chain joins TRBV7-2 to TRBJ2-1, with D maybe TRBD2 (7 bases). V was cut by 4 bases and J by 4 bases, with 17 bases left in between. The CDR3 runs 16 residues. The germline V gene has CDR1 SGHTA and CDR2 FQGNSA. CDR3 DNA: TGTGCCAGCAGCTCCGCCCCGGGGGGCGGATACAATGAGCAGTTCTTC. Translating gives CASSSAPGGGYNEQFF.

This clonotype was detected only a few times. The chain joins TRBV7-9 to TRBJ2-7; possible D gene TRBD2, 6 bases. The CDR3 is made up of 15 amino acids. The ends were cut back, 4 bases at V and 3 bases at J, with 16 bases in the middle. Germline CDR1 is SEHNR and CDR2 is FQNEAQ (reference sequence). This chain's CDR3 is CASSSDKLGSYEQYF. CDR3 nucleotide sequence: TGTGCCAGCAGCTCAGACAAACTCGGGAGCTACGAGCAGTACTTC.

The V call is TRBV29-1, the J call TRBJ2-7, with a weak D call TRBD2 (5 bases). The germline gives CDR1 SQVTM, CDR2 ANQGSEA. Trimming took off 5 bases at V and 3 bases at J, with 8 bases between the two ends. This CDR3 spans 11 amino acids. CDR3 amino acids: CSVSGDYEQYF. The CDR3 nucleotides read TGCAGCGTTAGCGGAGACTACGAGCAGTACTTC.

The chain combines TRBV4-1 with TRBJ2-1; D remains ambiguous. Trimming cost V 0 bases and J 6 bases, with 9 bases left between them. Germline CDR1 and CDR2: MGHRA and YSYEKL. CDR3 length: 14 amino acids. CDR3 in amino acids: CASSQEPLANEQFF. The CDR3 coding sequence is TGCGCCAGCAGCCAAGAACCGTTGGCCAATGAGCAGTTCTTC.

The chain has TRBV20-1 and TRBJ2-5, with 9 bases fitting TRBD2. In germline, CDR1 is DFQATT, CDR2 SNEGSKA (reference sequence). The ends lost 6 bases at V and 2 bases at J; junction bases unmatched: 10. CDR3 length: 15 amino acids. CDR3 loop: CSARLAGTKQETQYF. The DNA for the CDR3 is TGCAGTGCCCGGCTAGCGGGAACCAAACAAGAGACCCAGTACTTC.